This T cell receptor beta chain was identified in a study of T-cell memory formation after mild COVID-19. Using its own MiXCR run on the 5' RACE reads, TCRdb lists one record per CDR3 protein. The sample carries more than 350,000 distinct CDR3 sequences, approximately 21% recorded once. Per the germline V gene, CDR1 is MNHNY and CDR2 is SVGAGI (reference sequence). The CDR3 is 17 residues long. V was clipped by 5 bases and J by 3 bases, with 22 bases between them. About this clonotype: Its antigen is unidentified.

The study's findings and limits: Clones contracting day 15 to 85 were balanced CD4/CD8; later expanders leaned CD4+.

This chain uses TRBV6-6 with TRBJ1-2; tentative D call: TRBD1 (5 bases). Material: PBMCs or a T cell subset sorted from them (not recorded which). The receptor comes from an adult woman who had mild COVID-19 (a few samples of this study predate the infection). Cell type and time point are not known. The CDR3 here is CASSRGTLPGQYYGYTF. CDR3 DNA: TGTGCCAGCAGTCGAGGGACCCTGCCAGGCCAATACTATGGCTACACCTTC.